This entry describes one T cell receptor beta chain. The sample originates from a study of blood T cell repertoires in COVID-19. Study information: The analysed material was cDNA or gDNA that came from T cells, B-cell-depleted T cells, or PBMCs.

CDR3 length: 18 residues. The V gene's germline CDR1 is LNHDA and CDR2 SQIVND (reference sequence). The ends lost 3 bases at V and 0 bases at J; junction bases unmatched: 10. Under the authors' procedure: From reference gene primer amplification, estimates of nucleated cell counts were derived. TCRdb's copy holds only in-frame clones and misses some; the assay was immunoSEQ multiplex PCR. V and J calls plus clone size are reproduced from that table; the DNA served to infer D and trimming. The data show around 74,000 clones, with approximately 90% seen just once and 4.6% held by the top ten. The source is a man aged 45-65 years with active COVID-19. The V gene is TRBV19, the J gene TRBJ1-5, with TRBD1 matching over 8 bases. Input material: peripheral blood. The CDR3 is CASSIRGRGRYSNQPQHF. Written as DNA, the CDR3 is TGTGCCAGTAGTATCCGGGGCAGGGGGCGGTATAGCAATCAGCCCCAGCATTTT.